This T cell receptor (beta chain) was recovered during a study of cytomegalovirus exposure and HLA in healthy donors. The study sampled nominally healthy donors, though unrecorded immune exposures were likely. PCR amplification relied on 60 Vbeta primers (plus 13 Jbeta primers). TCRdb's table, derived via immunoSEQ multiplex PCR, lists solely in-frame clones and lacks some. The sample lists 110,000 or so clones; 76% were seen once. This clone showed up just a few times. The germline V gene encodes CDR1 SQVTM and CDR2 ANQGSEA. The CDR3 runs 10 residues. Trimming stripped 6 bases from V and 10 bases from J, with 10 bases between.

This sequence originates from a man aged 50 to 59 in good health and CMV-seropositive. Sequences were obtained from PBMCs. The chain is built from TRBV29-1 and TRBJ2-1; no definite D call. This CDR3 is CSVQTVEQFF. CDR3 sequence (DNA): TGCAGCGTCCAAACTGTGGAGCAGTTCTTC.